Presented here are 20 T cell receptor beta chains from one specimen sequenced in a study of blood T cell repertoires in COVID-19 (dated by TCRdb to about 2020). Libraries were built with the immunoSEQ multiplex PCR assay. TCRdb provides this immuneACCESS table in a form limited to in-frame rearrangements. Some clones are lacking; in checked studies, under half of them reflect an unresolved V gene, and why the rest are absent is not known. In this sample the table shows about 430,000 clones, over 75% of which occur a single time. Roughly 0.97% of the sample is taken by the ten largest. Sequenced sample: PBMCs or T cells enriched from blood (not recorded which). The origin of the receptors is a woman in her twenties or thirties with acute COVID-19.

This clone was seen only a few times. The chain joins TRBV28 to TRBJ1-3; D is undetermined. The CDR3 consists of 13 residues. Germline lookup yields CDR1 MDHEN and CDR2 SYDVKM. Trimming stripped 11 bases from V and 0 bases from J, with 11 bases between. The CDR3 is CAGADNSGNTIYF. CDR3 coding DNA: TGTGCCGGTGCGGATAACTCTGGAAACACCATATATTTT. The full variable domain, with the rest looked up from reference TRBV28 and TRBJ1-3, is DVKVTQSSRYLVKRTGEKVFLECVQDMDHENMFWYRQDPGLGLRLIYFSYDVKMKEKGDIPEGYSVSREKKERFSLILESASTNQTSMYLCAGADNSGNTIYFGEGSWLTVV.

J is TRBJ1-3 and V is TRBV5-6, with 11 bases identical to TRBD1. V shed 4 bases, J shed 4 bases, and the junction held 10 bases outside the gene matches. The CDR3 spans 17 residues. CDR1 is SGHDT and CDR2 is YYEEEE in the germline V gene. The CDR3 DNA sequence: TGTGCCAGCAGCCGATCAGGGGACAGGGGGAGAGGAAACACCATATATTTT. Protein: CASSRSGDRGRGNTIYF.

This CDR3 reads CATSEGTSIMPQHF. CDR3 in DNA: TGTGCCACCAGTGAGGGGACATCGATCATGCCCCAGCATTTT. This chain links TRBV24-1 with TRBJ1-5; a possible D gene is TRBD1 (6 bases). CDR3 length: 14 amino acids. V lost 4 bases and J lost 9, with 15 bases in between. Germline V gene data show CDR1 as KGHDR and CDR2 as SFDVKD.

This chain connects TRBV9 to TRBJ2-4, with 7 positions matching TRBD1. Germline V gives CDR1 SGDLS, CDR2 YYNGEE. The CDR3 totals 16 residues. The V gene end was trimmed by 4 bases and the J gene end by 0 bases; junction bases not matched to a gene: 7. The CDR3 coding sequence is TGTGCCAGCAGCCCGGGACAGACTATAGCCAAAAACATTCAGTACTTC. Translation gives CASSPGQTIAKNIQYF.

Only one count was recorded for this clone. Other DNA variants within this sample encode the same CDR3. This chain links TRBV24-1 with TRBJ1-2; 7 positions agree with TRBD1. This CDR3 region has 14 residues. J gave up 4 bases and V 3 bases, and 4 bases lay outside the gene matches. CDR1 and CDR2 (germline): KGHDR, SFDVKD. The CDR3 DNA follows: TGTGCCACCAGTGATCCAGGACAGGCCTATGGCTACACCTTC. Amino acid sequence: CATSDPGQAYGYTF.

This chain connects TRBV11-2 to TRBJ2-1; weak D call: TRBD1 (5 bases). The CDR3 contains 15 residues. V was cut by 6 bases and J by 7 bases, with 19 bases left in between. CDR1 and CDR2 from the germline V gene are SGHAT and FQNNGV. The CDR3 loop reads CASSAREWNINEQFF. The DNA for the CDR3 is TGTGCCAGCAGTGCCAGGGAATGGAACATAAATGAGCAGTTCTTC.

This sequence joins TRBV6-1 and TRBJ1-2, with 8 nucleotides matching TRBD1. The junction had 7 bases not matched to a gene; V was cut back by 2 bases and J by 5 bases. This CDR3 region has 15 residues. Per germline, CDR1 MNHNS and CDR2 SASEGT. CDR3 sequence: CASSEQGAGLYGYTF. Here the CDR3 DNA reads TGTGCCAGCAGTGAACAGGGGGCGGGATTATATGGCTACACCTTC.

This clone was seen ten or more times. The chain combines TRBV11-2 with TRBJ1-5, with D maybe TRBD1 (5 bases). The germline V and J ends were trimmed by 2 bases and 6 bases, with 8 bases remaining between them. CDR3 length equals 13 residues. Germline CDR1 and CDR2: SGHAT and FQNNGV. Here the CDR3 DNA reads TGTGCCAGCAGCTTACAGGGATTTCAGCCCCAGCATTTT. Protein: CASSLQGFQPQHF.

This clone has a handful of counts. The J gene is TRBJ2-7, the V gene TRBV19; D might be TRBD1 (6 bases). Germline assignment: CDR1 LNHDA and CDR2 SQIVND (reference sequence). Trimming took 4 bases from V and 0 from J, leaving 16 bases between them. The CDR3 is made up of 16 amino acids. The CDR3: CASSRAGVMSSYEQYF. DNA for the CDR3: TGTGCCAGTAGTAGAGCAGGGGTAATGAGCTCCTACGAGCAGTACTTC.

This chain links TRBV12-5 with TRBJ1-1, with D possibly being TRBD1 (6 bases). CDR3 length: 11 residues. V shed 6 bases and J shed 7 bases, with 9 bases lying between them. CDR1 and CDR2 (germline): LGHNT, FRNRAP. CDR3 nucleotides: TGTGCTAGTGGCCGACAGGTTGAAGCTTTCTTT. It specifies CASGRQVEAFF.

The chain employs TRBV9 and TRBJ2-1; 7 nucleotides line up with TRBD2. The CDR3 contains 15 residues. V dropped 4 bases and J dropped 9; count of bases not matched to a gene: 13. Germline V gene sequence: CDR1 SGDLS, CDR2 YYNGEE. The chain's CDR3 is CASSPWPDGGGEQFF. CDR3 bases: TGTGCCAGCAGCCCCTGGCCGGATGGGGGGGGTGAGCAGTTCTTC.

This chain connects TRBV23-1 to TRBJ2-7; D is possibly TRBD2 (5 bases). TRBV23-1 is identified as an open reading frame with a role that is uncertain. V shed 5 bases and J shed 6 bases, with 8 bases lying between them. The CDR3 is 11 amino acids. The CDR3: CASSWETEQYF. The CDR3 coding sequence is TGCGCCAGCAGTTGGGAGACCGAGCAGTACTTC.

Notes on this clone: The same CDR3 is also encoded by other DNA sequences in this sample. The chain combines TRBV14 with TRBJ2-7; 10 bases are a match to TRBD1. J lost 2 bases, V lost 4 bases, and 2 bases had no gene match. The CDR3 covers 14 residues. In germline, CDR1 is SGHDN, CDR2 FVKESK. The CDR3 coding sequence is TGTGCCAGCAGCCTCGGACAGGGGGCCTACGAGCAGTACTTC. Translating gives CASSLGQGAYEQYF.

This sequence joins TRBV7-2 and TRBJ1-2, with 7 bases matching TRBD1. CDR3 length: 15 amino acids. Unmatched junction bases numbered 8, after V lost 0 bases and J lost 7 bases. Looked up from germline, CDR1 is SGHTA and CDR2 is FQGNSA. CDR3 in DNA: TGTGCCAGCAGCTTAGCGACAGGGTCCAGTGGTGGCTACACCTTC. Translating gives CASSLATGSSGGYTF.

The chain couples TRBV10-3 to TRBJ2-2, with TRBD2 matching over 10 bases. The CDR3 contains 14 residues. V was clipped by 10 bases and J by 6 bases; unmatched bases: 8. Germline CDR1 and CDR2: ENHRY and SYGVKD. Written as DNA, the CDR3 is TGTGCCACCTCGGGACTAGCGTTCTCCGGGGAGCTGTTTTTT. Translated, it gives CATSGLAFSGELFF.

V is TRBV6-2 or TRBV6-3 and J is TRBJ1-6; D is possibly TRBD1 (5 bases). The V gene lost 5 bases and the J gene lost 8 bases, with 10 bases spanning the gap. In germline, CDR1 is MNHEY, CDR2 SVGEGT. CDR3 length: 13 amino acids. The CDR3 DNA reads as TGTGCCAGCAGTCGCCGGGGGGATTCACCCCTCCACTTT. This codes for CASSRRGDSPLHF.

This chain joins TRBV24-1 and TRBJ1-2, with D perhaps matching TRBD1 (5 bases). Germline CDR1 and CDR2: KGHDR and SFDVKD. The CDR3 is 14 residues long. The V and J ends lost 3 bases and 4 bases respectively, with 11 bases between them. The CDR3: CATSDRGAAYGYTF. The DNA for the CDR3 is TGTGCCACCAGTGATCGTGGGGCAGCCTATGGCTACACCTTC.

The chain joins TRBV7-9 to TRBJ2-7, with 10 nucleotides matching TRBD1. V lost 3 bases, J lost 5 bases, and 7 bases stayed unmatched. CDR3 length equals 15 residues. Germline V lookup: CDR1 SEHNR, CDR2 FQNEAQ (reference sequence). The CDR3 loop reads CASSFDRGRLDEQYF. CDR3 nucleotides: TGTGCCAGCAGCTTCGACAGGGGGCGCTTAGACGAGCAGTACTTC. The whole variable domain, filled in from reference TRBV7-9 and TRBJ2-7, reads DTGVSQNPRHKITKRGQNVTFRCDPISEHNRLYWYRQTLGQGPEFLTYFQNEAQLEKSRLLSDRFSAERPKGSFSTLEIQRTEQGDSAMYLCASSFDRGRLDEQYFGPGTRLTVT.

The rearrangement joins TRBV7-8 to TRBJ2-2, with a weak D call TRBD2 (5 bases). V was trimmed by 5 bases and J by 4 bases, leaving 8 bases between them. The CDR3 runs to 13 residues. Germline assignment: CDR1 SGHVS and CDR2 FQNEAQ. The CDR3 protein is CASSRTVTGELFF. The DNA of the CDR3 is TGTGCCAGCAGCAGGACTGTCACCGGGGAGCTGTTTTTT.

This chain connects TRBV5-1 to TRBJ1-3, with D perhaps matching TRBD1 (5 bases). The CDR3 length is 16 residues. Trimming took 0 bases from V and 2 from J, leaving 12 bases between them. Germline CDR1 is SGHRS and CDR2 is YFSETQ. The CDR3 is CASSLAGYRPGNTIYF. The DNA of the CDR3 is TGCGCCAGCAGCTTGGCAGGGTATAGACCTGGAAACACCATATATTTT.